This T cell receptor (beta chain) derives from a study of T-cell memory formation after mild COVID-19. Findings and caveats of the study: Clones contracting over day 15 to 85 were CD4/CD8 balanced, with later expanders leaning CD4+. The finding that pre-infection memory included some responding clones suggested that cross-reactive memory joined. CD4+ contracting clones lay mainly in CM and EM, CD8+ ones in EMRA.

This clonotype was observed a handful of times. The antigen remains undetermined. Between the trimmed V and J ends, which lost 3 bases and 5 bases, there was a span of 9 bases. The germline gives CDR1 KGHSH, CDR2 LQKENI. The CDR3 totals 13 residues. With constant-segment primers, 5'RACE yielded cDNA libraries of TCR alpha and TCR beta that carried sample barcodes and UMIs. MiXCR, applied by TCRdb to the 5' RACE reads, yields one record per CDR3 protein. The table records about 140,000 distinct CDR3 sequences, around 13% of them present only once. The sequencing input was PBMCs or a T cell subset sorted from them (not recorded which). The TCR comes from an adult woman who had mild COVID-19 (a few samples of this study predate the infection). Cell type and time point are not known. The chain employs TRBV18 and TRBJ2-3; D is perhaps TRBD1 (5 bases). The CDR3 here is CASSPSQGDTQYF. The CDR3 region has the DNA TGTGCCAGCTCACCCTCCCAGGGAGATACGCAGTATTTT. Based on the CDR3 plus reference TRBV18 and TRBJ2-3, the full variable domain is NAGVMQNPRHLVRRRGQEARLRCSPMKGHSHVYWYRQLPEEGLKFMVYLQKENIIDESGMPKERFSAEFPKEGPSILRIQQVVRGDSAAYFCASSPSQGDTQYFGPGTRLTVL.